The entry below describes one TCR beta chain. V shed 4 bases and J shed 1 base, with 21 bases lying between them. From germline, CDR1 is SGHDT and CDR2 YYEEEE. The length of the CDR3 is 18 residues. The sample originates from a study of circulating and synovial CD4+ cells in juvenile arthritis. The repertoire was sequenced with immunoSEQ multiplex PCR; TCRdb's copy has only in-frame clones and lacks some. Here the sample spans under 40,000 clones, about 95% being singletons. Material for sequencing was CD4+ T cells from blood. This chain links TRBV5-6 with TRBJ2-1; tentatively, D is TRBD1 (5 bases). This TCR derives from a human donor with juvenile idiopathic arthritis. CDR3 in DNA: TGTGCCAGCAGCCTAAGGGGTTTCTCTCCCAATTCCTACAATGAGCAGTTCTTC. As protein: CASSLRGFSPNSYNEQFF.